These 10 T cell receptor beta chains were sequenced from one sample in a study of T cell responses to AZD1222 COVID-19 vaccine (dated by TCRdb to the early 2020s). The library was prepared using the immunoSEQ multiplex PCR assay. What TCRdb holds here is the immuneACCESS table cut down to in-frame rearrangements. Part of the clones is not present; checked against another copy, under half of the missing clones reflect an unresolved V gene, and the others are unexplained. The sample includes more than 100,000 clones, with about 90% observed a single time. The ten biggest clones cover roughly 10% of the sample. The sample's time point label is to be understood as: baseline before first vaccination. The sample here was peripheral blood, taken on day 0 of AZD1222 vaccination. The receptors were sampled from an adult in good health.

The chain combines TRBV18 with TRBJ2-7; TRBD1 aligns across 8 bases. With V trimmed by 2 bases and J by 3 bases, 6 bases remained unmatched. Germline CDR1 and CDR2: KGHSH and LQKENI. The CDR3 is 15 amino acids. In nucleotides, the CDR3 is TGTGCCAGCTCACCAGGCAGGGGGCTAAACTACGAGCAGTACTTC. Protein product: CASSPGRGLNYEQYF.

This chain uses TRBV5-6 with TRBJ2-7; 8 positions agree with TRBD1. The CDR3 totals 15 residues. Unmatched junction bases numbered 6, after V lost 0 bases and J lost 4 bases. The germline V gene encodes CDR1 SGHDT and CDR2 YYEEEE. DNA for the CDR3: TGTGCCAGCAGCTTGGGCGTACAGGGGGGATACGAGCAGTACTTC. This sequence encodes CASSLGVQGGYEQYF.

The rearrangement links TRBV7-2 to TRBJ2-5, with D unresolved. The germline V and J ends were trimmed by 1 base and 1 base, with 19 bases remaining between them. The CDR3 sequence is 18 residues long. CDR1 is SGHTA and CDR2 is FQGNSA in the germline V gene. The CDR3 loop reads CASSLVVDGSPAQETQYF. CDR3 nucleotides: TGTGCCAGCAGCTTAGTGGTAGATGGGTCTCCCGCCCAAGAGACCCAGTACTTC.

The rearrangement links TRBV12-5 to TRBJ2-3, with 7 nucleotides matching TRBD2. The CDR3 consists of 16 residues. Germline V gives CDR1 LGHNT, CDR2 FRNRAP. V gave up 1 base and J gave up 0 bases; unmatched junction bases: 4. The CDR3 DNA is TGTGCTAGTGGTTTGGGGCTAGCGGCTAGCACAGATACGCAGTATTTT. Its protein product is CASGLGLAASTDTQYF. The entire variable domain, with the rest obtained from reference TRBV12-5 and TRBJ2-3, is as follows: DARVTQTPRHKVTEMGQEVTMRCQPILGHNTVFWYRQTMMQGLELLAYFRNRAPLDDSGMPKDRFSAEMPDATLATLKIQPSEPRDSAVYFCASGLGLAASTDTQYFGPGTRLTVL.

J is TRBJ1-2 and V is TRBV6-5, with D perhaps matching TRBD1 (6 bases). CDR1 and CDR2 from the germline V gene are MNHEY and SVGAGI. V dropped 0 bases and J dropped 4 bases, with 9 bases sitting between them. This CDR3 has 14 residues. The CDR3 nucleotides are TGTGCCAGCAGTTACTCTGAGGGGGGCTATGGCTACACCTTC. Translation: CASSYSEGGYGYTF.

The rearrangement links TRBV11-2 to TRBJ1-1; D is unclear. CDR3 size: 13 residues. V was trimmed by 5 bases and J by 0 bases, leaving 7 bases between them. CDR1 is SGHAT, CDR2 FQNNGV, per germline. The CDR3 sequence: CASSLTLNTEAFF. The CDR3 bases are TGTGCCAGCAGCCTGACCCTGAACACTGAAGCTTTCTTT.

The V gene is TRBV7-9, the J gene TRBJ2-5; TRBD1 aligns across 8 bases. Germline V gives CDR1 SEHNR, CDR2 FQNEAQ (reference sequence). The CDR3 has 15 residues. The trim removed 0 bases at V and 3 bases at J, leaving 3 bases unmatched. CDR3 residues: CASSLAGTGEETQYF. The CDR3 region has the DNA TGTGCCAGCAGCTTAGCGGGGACAGGCGAAGAGACCCAGTACTTC.

The chain combines TRBV19 with TRBJ1-5, with D maybe TRBD1 (5 bases). Trimming left V 2 bases short and J 0 bases short, with 14 bases between. The V gene's germline CDR1 is LNHDA and CDR2 SQIVND (reference sequence). The CDR3 is 17 amino acids. CDR3 sequence reads: CASSILGDYGSNQPQHF. The CDR3 DNA follows: TGTGCCAGTAGTATACTGGGGGACTATGGTAGCAATCAGCCCCAGCATTTT.

This clone has only a few counts. The gene calls are TRBV28 and TRBJ2-5; D not certain. V was trimmed by 3 bases and J by 3 bases, leaving 11 bases between them. The length of the CDR3 is 14 residues. From germline, CDR1 is MDHEN and CDR2 SYDVKM. The CDR3, as DNA: TGTGCCAGCAGTTTGGCCCGACAAGAAGAGACCCAGTACTTC. Residues: CASSLARQEETQYF.

The chain couples TRBV28 to TRBJ1-2; D remains unclear. V was cut by 3 bases and J by 4 bases, with 9 bases left in between. CDR3 length: 13 residues. Germline V gene lookup returns CDR1 MDHEN and CDR2 SYDVKM. The CDR3 DNA sequence: TGTGCCAGCAGTTTCACCATGTTCTATGGCTACACCTTC. Translating it yields CASSFTMFYGYTF.